This T cell receptor beta chain was recorded in a study of blood T cells in healthy people across ages (dated by TCRdb to the mid-2010s). In terms of the full investigation: In model experiments, roughly one uniquely barcoded TCR beta cDNA molecule per two T cells was captured by template switching. Using deep sequencing normalized with unique cDNA molecular identifiers, the study measured how TCR beta repertoire diversity changes with age. The donors were split into four age groups: young (average about 15 years), middle-aged (over 35), aged (more than 60) and long-lived (roughly 88). To avoid experimental bias, donors of different ages were distributed randomly across sequencing lanes. Two additional independent replicas of 1 million unique cDNA reads from the same blood draw were analyzed for two donors (one aged 18 to 30 and one aged 80 or older).

What the work shows at the level of the full study, not this receptor alone: Because the CMV infection status of the donors was unknown, age-related changes in expanded clonotypes may potentially have been confounded. Compared with the aged group, more naive CD4+ T cells, fewer expanded clones and increased TCR diversity were shown by the long-lived group, suggesting age selection. Because profiling used bulk unsorted PBMCs, naive and antigen-experienced compartments could not be compared conclusively. There was a strong correlation between observed TCR beta diversity and the percentage of naive T cells measured by flow cytometry. Estimates of total diversity based on one million sequenced T cells were regarded as lower bounds and as underestimates. As age increased, observed TCR beta diversity per million T cells dropped in a roughly linear way, and a significant reduction was already evident by age 40.

Library construction relied on 5' RACE. Sequencing was performed on an Illumina HiSeq 2500. The second PCR ran for about 7 to 11 cycles and used a J-beta primer mix along with a sample-barcoded 5' primer. Each TCR beta cDNA molecule received a unique molecular identifier from a template-switch 5' adaptor carrying 12 random nucleotides. Each sample yielded at least 2.5 million CDR3-containing paired-end reads. The Mint cDNA synthesis kit, primed by a TRBC-specific oligonucleotide, was used to synthesize first-strand cDNA from all RNA. Following uracil-DNA glycosylase treatment, a first 18-cycle PCR with universal primers M1SS and BC2_uni_R was performed on all cDNA. The study's processing was this. For normalization, 1 million high-quality reads, each with a distinct molecular identifier, were randomly selected from each sample. Reads with shared molecular identifiers were discarded instead of being binned into consensus sequences. MiTCR, with a Q25 quality threshold and the strictest error-elimination algorithm, was used for CDR3 identification, clonotype clustering and error correction. Lower-bound total TCR beta diversity was estimated with a nonparametric unseen species model using Euler transformation. TCRdb's own reprocessing of the public reads used fastp at Q25 and MiXCR and kept productive beta chains. Records with the same CDR3 protein are collapsed into one entry carrying the most frequent genes and DNA. In this record, the V and J calls reflect TCRdb's handling and not the investigators' own analysis. The table for this sample lists around 870,000 distinct CDR3 sequences; around 30% of them were counted only once. The ten largest clones represent around a sixth of the sample.

A word on this clonotype: What this receptor recognizes is not known. No quality values exist for individual bases; no much larger clone is one base distant.

Donors were around 37 systemically healthy Caucasian individuals from Russia aged 6 to 90 years. Each donor gave 8.5 to 10 milliliters of peripheral blood, collected into EDTA-treated Vacutainer tubes. Ficoll-Paque density-gradient centrifugation was used to isolate PBMCs, with at least 7 million obtained per sample. Trizol reagent was used to extract total RNA from the PBMCs, yielding at least 5.5 micrograms per sample. Naive CD45RAhigh/CD27high T cell percentages were measured by flow cytometry on a PBMC aliquot from every donor. This sequence originates from a woman older than 75 in good health. Sequencing was performed on blood.

The sequenced DNA is TGTGCCAGCAGTTACAGTCTTCTCCTCTATAATTCACCCCTCCACTTT. This sequence encodes CASSYSLLLYNSPLHF. This chain is built from TRBV6-5 and TRBJ1-6; the D gene remains uncertain. Between the V and J ends, shortened by 2 bases and 3 bases respectively, the junction contains 11 bases. In the germline V gene, CDR1 corresponds to MNHEY and CDR2 to SVGAGI. The CDR3 numbers 16 residues from cysteine through phenylalanine. Only CDR3 DNA is held: 48 bases, read in frame from base 1.